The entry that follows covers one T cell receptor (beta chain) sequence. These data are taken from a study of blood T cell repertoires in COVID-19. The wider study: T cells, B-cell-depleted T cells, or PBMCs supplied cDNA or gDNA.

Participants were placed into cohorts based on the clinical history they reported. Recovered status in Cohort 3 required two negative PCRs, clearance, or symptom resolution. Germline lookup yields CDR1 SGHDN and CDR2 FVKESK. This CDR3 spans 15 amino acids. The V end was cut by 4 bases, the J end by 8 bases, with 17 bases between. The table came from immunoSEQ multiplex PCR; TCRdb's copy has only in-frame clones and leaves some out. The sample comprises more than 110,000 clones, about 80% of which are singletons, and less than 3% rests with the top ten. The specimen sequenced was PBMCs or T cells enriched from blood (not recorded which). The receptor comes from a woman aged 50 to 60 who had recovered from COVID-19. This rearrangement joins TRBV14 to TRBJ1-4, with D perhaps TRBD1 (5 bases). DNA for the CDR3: TGTGCCAGCAGCCTTAGGGGCAGCGAAGTCGAAAAACTGTTTTTT. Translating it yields CASSLRGSEVEKLFF.